Below, 22 T cell receptor beta chains from the same sample are listed, as sequenced in a study of blood T cell repertoires in COVID-19. Assay used: immunoSEQ multiplex PCR; TCRdb lists only in-frame clones, some missing. Among 100,000 to 150,000 clones listed, about 85% were seen once. Input material: peripheral blood. The origin of the receptors is a man aged 60-69 years with acute or convalescent COVID-19.

The chain has TRBV5-1 and TRBJ2-2; D might be TRBD2 (6 bases). From germline, CDR1 is SGHRS and CDR2 YFSETQ. The V end was cut by 6 bases, the J end by 6 bases, with 12 bases between. The CDR3 totals 13 residues. The CDR3 protein is CASNGGTAGELFF. In nucleotides, the CDR3 is TGCGCCAGCAACGGGGGTACGGCCGGGGAGCTGTTTTTT.

The V and J genes are TRBV30 and TRBJ1-3, with D perhaps matching TRBD1 (5 bases). The CDR3 sequence is 14 residues long. Trimming stripped 5 bases from V and 0 bases from J, with 11 bases between. Per the germline V gene, CDR1 is GTSNPN and CDR2 is SVGIG (reference sequence). The CDR3 sequence is CAWARGISGNTIYF. The CDR3 DNA follows: TGTGCCTGGGCACGGGGGATCTCTGGAAACACCATATATTTT.

The CDR3 loop is CATSQGYTEAFF. The CDR3 nucleotides are TGTGCCACCAGCCAGGGGTACACTGAAGCTTTCTTT. V gene TRBV15 combines with J gene TRBJ1-1; the D gene is possibly TRBD1 (6 bases). Trimming pared 5 bases from V and 3 bases from J, leaving 7 bases between. The CDR3 runs to 12 residues. Germline V gene sequence: CDR1 LNHNV, CDR2 YYDKDF (reference sequence).

The chain is built from TRBV19 and TRBJ2-5; the match to TRBD1 covers 8 bases. V shed 5 bases and J 4 bases; nucleotides not matched to a gene: 12. Per the germline V gene, CDR1 is LNHDA and CDR2 is SQIVND (reference sequence). The CDR3 is 16 residues long. CDR3 coding DNA: TGTGCCAGTAGTTCAAGGACAGGGCCAAGGGCAGAGACCCAGTACTTC. This codes for CASSSRTGPRAETQYF.

The rearrangement joins TRBV13 to TRBJ1-1; weak D call: TRBD1 (6 bases). The CDR3 totals 16 residues. Trimming left V 0 bases short and J 2 bases short, with 13 bases between. The germline gives CDR1 PRHDT, CDR2 FYEKMQ (reference sequence). The CDR3 DNA reads as TGTGCCAGCAGCTTAGGCCCCGGGGGGCGAAACACTGAAGCTTTCTTT. Residues: CASSLGPGGRNTEAFF.

DNA of the CDR3: TGTGCCAGCAGCTTAGATGGCCGGAACACCGGGGAGCTGTTTTTT. Its protein is CASSLDGRNTGELFF. The V and J genes are TRBV7-3 and TRBJ2-2, with D hard to call. CDR1 is SGHTA, CDR2 FQGTGA, per germline. The CDR3 has 15 amino acids. Deletions cut 2 bases from V and 1 base from J, with 8 bases between.

The chain uses TRBV9 and TRBJ2-7; TRBD2 agrees at 10 bases. J lost 2 bases, V lost 0 bases, and 5 bases had no gene match. The CDR3 consists of 16 residues. The germline gives CDR1 SGDLS, CDR2 YYNGEE. The CDR3 coding sequence is TGTGCCAGCAGCGTAGCGGCTAGCGGGAGCCCCTACGAGCAGTACTTC. This gives the protein CASSVAASGSPYEQYF.

The rearrangement uses TRBV13 and TRBJ2-1, with TRBD2 identical over 8 bases. The CDR3 has 18 amino acids. The germline V gene encodes CDR1 PRHDT and CDR2 FYEKMQ (reference sequence). V lost 1 base, J lost 2 bases, and 10 bases stayed unmatched. The CDR3 DNA reads TGTGCCAGCAGCTTAGCAGTCTGGCGGGAGGATCCCTACAATGAGCAGTTCTTC. It is translated as CASSLAVWREDPYNEQFF. The complete variable domain, with remaining parts taken from reference TRBV13 and TRBJ2-1, reads AAGVIQSPRHLIKEKRETATLKCYPIPRHDTVYWYQQGPGQDPQFLISFYEKMQSDKGSIPDRFSAQQFSDYHSELNMSSLELGDSALYFCASSLAVWREDPYNEQFFGPGTRLTVL.

This clone occurred once. The chain combines TRBV6-5 with TRBJ2-1, with 7 bases that match TRBD2. This CDR3 comprises 15 residues. J gave up 1 base and V 5 bases, and 5 bases lay outside the gene matches. Germline values: CDR1 MNHEY, CDR2 SVGAGI. CDR3 sequence reads: CASSHSGQSYNEQFF. In DNA form, the CDR3 reads TGTGCCAGCAGTCATAGCGGGCAGTCCTACAATGAGCAGTTCTTC.

The chain recombines TRBV3-1 (or the pseudogene TRBV3-2) with TRBJ1-6; tentatively, D is TRBD1 (5 bases). CDR3 length: 14 residues. V lost 0 bases to trimming and J lost 7 bases, with 7 bases between them. Per the germline V gene, CDR1 is LGHDT and CDR2 is YNNKEL (reference sequence). The CDR3 loop reads CASSQDRVNSPLHF. Here the CDR3 DNA reads TGTGCCAGCAGCCAAGACAGGGTGAATTCACCCCTCCACTTT.

The chain links TRBV11-2 to TRBJ1-1; D gene unclear. The CDR3 is 14 residues long. V lost 5 bases to trimming and J lost 1 base, with 11 bases between them. From germline, CDR1 is SGHAT and CDR2 FQNNGV. CDR3: CASSPLRGNTEAFF. The CDR3 DNA reads TGTGCCAGCAGCCCCCTACGGGGGAACACTGAAGCTTTCTTT.

The rearrangement links TRBV21-1 to TRBJ2-7; the D call in the table, TRBD1, was not verified against the DNA. TRBV21-1 is annotated as a pseudogene. The CDR3 is 15 amino acids. This CDR3 reads CASSKGDRDTYEQYF. The CDR3, as DNA: TGTGCCAGCAGCAAAGGGGACAGAGACACCTACGAGCAGTACTTC.

The V and J genes are TRBV7-3 and TRBJ2-2; 7 bases line up with TRBD2. V was clipped by 5 bases and J by 6 bases; unmatched bases: 6. The CDR3 length is 14 residues. CDR1 and CDR2 from the germline V gene are SGHTA and FQGTGA. CDR3 coding DNA: TGTGCCAGCAGCCCCTTTGGGGGGGCCGGGGAGCTGTTTTTT. Protein sequence: CASSPFGGAGELFF. The full variable domain, with the rest looked up from reference TRBV7-3 and TRBJ2-2, is GAGVSQTPSNKVTEKGKYVELRCDPISGHTALYWYRQSLGQGPEFLIYFQGTGAADDSGLPNDRFFAVRPEGSVSTLKIQRTERGDSAVYLCASSPFGGAGELFFGEGSRLTVL.

The chain is built from TRBV19 and TRBJ2-3; possibly TRBD2 for D (7 bases). CDR1 is LNHDA and CDR2 is SQIVND in the germline V gene (reference sequence). V was cut by 3 bases and J by 3 bases, with 13 bases left in between. This CDR3 contains 15 residues. This CDR3 reads CASSIGGGSTDTQYF. For the CDR3, the DNA is TGTGCCAGTAGTATTGGGGGCGGGAGTACAGATACGCAGTATTTT.

This clone is a singleton in its sample. This chain links TRBV7-9 with TRBJ1-3; 9 bases map to TRBD1. The CDR3 extends over 16 amino acids. Germline lookup yields CDR1 SEHNR and CDR2 FQNEAQ (reference sequence). V lost 6 bases, J lost 4 bases, and 10 bases stayed unmatched. The CDR3 DNA follows: TGTGCCAGCAGGCCCAGCCGGGACAGGGTAGGAAACACCATATATTTT. This codes for CASRPSRDRVGNTIYF.

V usage is TRBV20-1 and J usage is TRBJ1-1; TRBD1 matches 7 bases. This CDR3 is built from 11 residues. J was trimmed by 6 bases and V by 3 bases; bases with no gene match: 1. CDR1 is DFQATT and CDR2 is SNEGSKA in the germline V gene (reference sequence). For the CDR3, the DNA is TGCAGTGCTAGGCAGGGGGCTGAAGCTTTCTTT. It translates to CSARQGAEAFF.

The count of this clone is one. DNA for the CDR3: TGTGCCAGCAGCCAACGGGGTAGCCTCCCAGAAGCTTTCTTT. Its protein product is CASSQRGSLPEAFF. This sequence joins TRBV3-1 (or the pseudogene TRBV3-2) and TRBJ1-1, with unresolved D. The CDR3 sequence is 14 residues long. Trimming left V 2 bases short and J 8 bases short, with 15 bases between. Germline loops: CDR1 LGHDT, CDR2 YNNKEL (reference sequence).

In its sample, this clone was seen a few times. The same CDR3 is also encoded by other DNA sequences in this sample. The chain carries TRBV18 and TRBJ2-1; 10 nucleotides line up with TRBD1. The ends lost 2 bases at V and 3 bases at J; junction bases unmatched: 1. The CDR3 contains 15 residues. CDR1 is KGHSH, CDR2 LQKENI, per germline. The CDR3 loop is CASSPGTGDYNEQFF. CDR3 DNA: TGTGCCAGCTCACCAGGGACAGGGGACTACAATGAGCAGTTCTTC.

In nucleotides, the CDR3 is TGTGCCAGTAGTAAGGGACAGGACACAGATACGCAGTATTTT. Protein product: CASSKGQDTDTQYF. The chain carries TRBV19 and TRBJ2-3; 8 bases agree with TRBD1. Germline CDR1 and CDR2: LNHDA and SQIVND (reference sequence). With 4 bases clipped from V and 2 bases from J, the junction kept 2 bases outside the gene matches. This CDR3 region has 14 residues.

The chain recombines TRBV11-1 with TRBJ1-1; D not certain. The CDR3 runs to 14 residues. In germline, CDR1 is SGHAT, CDR2 FQDESV (reference sequence). V lost 4 bases and J lost 7, with 16 bases in between. The CDR3 DNA reads TGTGCCAGCAGCTCAGGCCCAGCAAATGTTGAAGCTTTCTTT. Translating gives CASSSGPANVEAFF.

This clone was detected a few times. The chain uses TRBV28 and TRBJ1-5; tentatively, D is TRBD1 (5 bases). V lost 7 bases, J lost 4 bases, and 14 bases lay in between. The CDR3 covers 14 residues. Germline V gene data show CDR1 as MDHEN and CDR2 as SYDVKM. This chain's CDR3 is CASNPIGGNQPQHF. CDR3 in DNA: TGTGCCAGCAATCCAATTGGGGGGAATCAGCCCCAGCATTTT.

The chain uses TRBV29-1 and TRBJ1-3; possibly TRBD1 for D (5 bases). This CDR3 is built from 14 residues. The ends were cut back, 5 bases at V and 2 bases at J, with 13 bases in the middle. CDR1 and CDR2 (germline): SQVTM, ANQGSEA. The CDR3: CSVTGVSTGNTIYF. CDR3 nucleotides: TGCAGCGTTACGGGGGTCAGCACTGGAAACACCATATATTTT. The whole variable domain, filled in from reference TRBV29-1 and TRBJ1-3, reads SAVISQKPSRDICQRGTSLTIQCQVDSQVTMMFWYRQQPGQSLTLIATANQGSEATYESGFVIDKFPISRPNLTFSTLTVSNMSPEDSSIYLCSVTGVSTGNTIYFGEGSWLTVV.